In its sample, the clone carrying this TCR beta chain was seen once. This sample was taken from a study of blood T cell repertoires in COVID-19. Assay used: immunoSEQ multiplex PCR; TCRdb lists only in-frame clones, some missing. The sample has 300,000 to 400,000 clones, over 85% seen once. This TCR was sampled from a man aged 55 to 70 who had recovered from COVID-19. The specimen sequenced was PBMCs or T cells enriched from blood (not recorded which).

CDR3 sequence: CAWSVGRAYEQYF. DNA for the CDR3: TGTGCCTGGAGTGTCGGGAGGGCCTACGAGCAGTACTTC. This chain connects TRBV30 to TRBJ2-7, with 8 nucleotides matching TRBD2. The CDR3 runs 13 residues. CDR1 is GTSNPN, CDR2 SVGIG, per germline (reference sequence). V lost 0 bases and J lost 2; bases outside the gene matches: 0.